This T cell receptor beta chain comes out of a study of T cells in Graves' hyperthyroidism and ophthalmopathy. Using RNA transcripts as the source, TCR beta CDR3 regions were amplified. The HTBI primer set drove a first-round RT-PCR of the TCR CDR3. TCRdb independently ran MiXCR on the multiplex PCR reads; one entry per CDR3 protein. Here the sample spans about half a million distinct CDR3 sequences, roughly a quarter being singletons. The CDR3 totals 17 residues. V was clipped by 5 bases and J by 3 bases; unmatched bases: 10. In germline, CDR1 is MDHEN, CDR2 SYDVKM. This clonotype appeared many times.

Material: blood. The J gene is TRBJ1-2, the V gene TRBV28; 12 nucleotides match TRBD1. The clonotype was recovered from a woman aged 25 to 39 with Graves' ophthalmopathy. The CDR3 here is CASSATRGTGGDYGYTF. DNA for the CDR3: TGTGCCAGCAGTGCAACCCGAGGGACAGGGGGCGACTATGGCTACACCTTC.